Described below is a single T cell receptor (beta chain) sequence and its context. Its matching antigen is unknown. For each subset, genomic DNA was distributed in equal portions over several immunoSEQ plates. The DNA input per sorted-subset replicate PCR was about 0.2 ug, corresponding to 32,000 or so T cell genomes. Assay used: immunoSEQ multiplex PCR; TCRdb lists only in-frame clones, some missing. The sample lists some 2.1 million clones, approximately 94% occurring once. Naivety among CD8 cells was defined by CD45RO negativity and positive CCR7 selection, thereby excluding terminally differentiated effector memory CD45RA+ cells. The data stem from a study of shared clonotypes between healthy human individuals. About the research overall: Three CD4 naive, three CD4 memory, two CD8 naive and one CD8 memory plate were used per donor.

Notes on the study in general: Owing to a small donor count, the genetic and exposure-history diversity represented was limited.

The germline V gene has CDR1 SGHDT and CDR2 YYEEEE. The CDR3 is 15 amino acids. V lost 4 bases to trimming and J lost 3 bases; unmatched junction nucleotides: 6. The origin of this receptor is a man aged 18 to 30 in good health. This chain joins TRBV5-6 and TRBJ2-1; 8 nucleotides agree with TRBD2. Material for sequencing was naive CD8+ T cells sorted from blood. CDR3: CASSLTAGVYNEQFF. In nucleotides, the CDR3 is TGTGCCAGCAGCCTAACAGCGGGAGTCTACAATGAGCAGTTCTTC.